The clone carrying this TCR beta chain was observed many times. This record belongs to a study of tumor-infiltrating lymphocytes in oesophageal squamous cell carcinoma. From the PCR reads, TCRdb called clonotypes with MiXCR, one entry per CDR3 protein. Found here are 19,000 or so distinct CDR3 sequences, under 50% of them singletons; the top ten hold 6.8%. The CDR3 runs 14 residues. The V end lost 7 bases, the J end lost 5 bases, and 18 bases lay between the germline ends. The germline V gene has CDR1 MNHEY and CDR2 SMNVEV (reference sequence). Sequencing was done on a sample of blood. V usage is TRBV27 and J usage is TRBJ2-7; no reliable D call. The TCR was taken from a male donor with esophageal squamous cell carcinoma. In DNA, the CDR3 is TGTGCCAGCACCCTGCTTAAGATTTTAGACGAGCAGTACTTC. It is translated as CASTLLKILDEQYF.